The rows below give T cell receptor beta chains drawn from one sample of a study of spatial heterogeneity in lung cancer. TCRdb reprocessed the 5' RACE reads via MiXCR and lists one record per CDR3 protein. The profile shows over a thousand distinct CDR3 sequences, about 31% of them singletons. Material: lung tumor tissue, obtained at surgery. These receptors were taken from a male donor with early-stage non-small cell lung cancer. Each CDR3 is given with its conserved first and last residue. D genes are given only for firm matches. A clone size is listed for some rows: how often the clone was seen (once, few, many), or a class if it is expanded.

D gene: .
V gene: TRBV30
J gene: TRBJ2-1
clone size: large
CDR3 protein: CAWSIGDFYNEQFF
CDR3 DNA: TGTGCCTGGAGTATAGGCGACTTCTACAATGAGCAGTTCTTC

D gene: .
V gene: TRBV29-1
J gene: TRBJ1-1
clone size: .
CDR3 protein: CSVRSNTEAFF
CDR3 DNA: TGCAGCGTGAGATCGAACACTGAAGCTTTCTTT

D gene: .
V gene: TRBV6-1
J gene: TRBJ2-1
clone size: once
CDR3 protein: CASSEAVTGQLGFINEQFF
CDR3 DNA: TGTGCCAGCAGTGAAGCGGTCACCGGACAGCTAGGTTTCATCAATGAGCAGTTCTTC

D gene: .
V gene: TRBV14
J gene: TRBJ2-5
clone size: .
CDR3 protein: CASSQHLGRLKETQYF
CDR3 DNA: TGTGCCAGCAGCCAACACCTGGGACGGCTAAAAGAGACCCAGTACTTC

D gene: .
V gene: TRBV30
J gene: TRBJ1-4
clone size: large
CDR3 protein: CAWSAGTNEKLFF
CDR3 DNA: TGTGCCTGGAGTGCAGGGACAAATGAAAAACTGTTTTTT

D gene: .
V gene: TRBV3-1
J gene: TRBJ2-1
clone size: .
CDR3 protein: CASSQGSRPYNEQFF
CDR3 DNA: TGTGCCAGCAGCCAAGGATCCAGGCCCTACAATGAGCAGTTCTTC

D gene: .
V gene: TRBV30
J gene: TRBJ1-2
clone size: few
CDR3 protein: CAWSGPIRLYGYTF
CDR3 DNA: TGTGCCTGGAGTGGGCCGATACGCCTCTATGGCTACACCTTC

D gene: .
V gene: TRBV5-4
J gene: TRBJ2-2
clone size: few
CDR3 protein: CASSFVGLNTGELFF
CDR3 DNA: TGTGCCAGCAGCTTCGTGGGGCTCAACACCGGGGAGCTGTTTTTT

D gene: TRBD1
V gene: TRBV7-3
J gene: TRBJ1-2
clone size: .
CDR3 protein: CASSPFPGTGPYGYTF
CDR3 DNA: TGTGCCAGCAGCCCCTTTCCCGGGACAGGACCCTATGGCTACACCTTC

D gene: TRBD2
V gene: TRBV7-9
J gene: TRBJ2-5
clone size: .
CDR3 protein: CASLSGLQETQYF
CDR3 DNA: TGTGCCAGCCTTAGCGGGCTTCAAGAGACCCAGTACTTC

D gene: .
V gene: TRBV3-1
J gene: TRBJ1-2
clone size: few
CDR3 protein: CASSQESWDYGYTF
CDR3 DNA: TGTGCCAGCAGCCAAGAAAGTTGGGACTATGGCTACACCTTC

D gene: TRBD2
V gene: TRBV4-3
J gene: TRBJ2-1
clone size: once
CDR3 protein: CASSQEGLAGVDEQFF
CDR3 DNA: TGCGCCAGCAGCCAAGAGGGCCTAGCGGGAGTAGATGAGCAGTTCTTC

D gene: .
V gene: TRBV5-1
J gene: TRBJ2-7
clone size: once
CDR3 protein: CASSLDGGPYEQYF
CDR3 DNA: TGCGCCAGCAGCTTGGACGGCGGACCCTACGAGCAGTACTTC

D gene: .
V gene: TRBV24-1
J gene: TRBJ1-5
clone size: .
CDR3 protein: CATSDPNQPQHF
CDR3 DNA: TGTGCCACCAGTGATCCAAATCAGCCCCAGCATTTT

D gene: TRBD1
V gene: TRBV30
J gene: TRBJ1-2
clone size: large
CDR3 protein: CAWSLQGSRIGYTF
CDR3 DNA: TGTGCCTGGAGCCTACAGGGGAGTCGTATAGGCTACACCTTC

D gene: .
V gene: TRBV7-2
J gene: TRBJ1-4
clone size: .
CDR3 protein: CASSLPEGGDEKLFF
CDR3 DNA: TGTGCCAGCAGCCTCCCCGAAGGAGGAGATGAAAAACTGTTTTTT

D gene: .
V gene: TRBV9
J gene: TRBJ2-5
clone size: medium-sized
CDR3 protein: CASSSWGQETQYF
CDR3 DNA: TGTGCCAGCAGCAGCTGGGGGCAGGAGACCCAGTACTTC

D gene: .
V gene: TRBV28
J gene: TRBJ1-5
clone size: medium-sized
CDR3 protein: CASRVPGSSNQPQHF
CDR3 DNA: TGTGCCAGCAGAGTTCCTGGGTCCAGCAATCAGCCCCAGCATTTT

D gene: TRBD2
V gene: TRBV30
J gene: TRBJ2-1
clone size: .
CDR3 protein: CAWSVQRLAGGPILF
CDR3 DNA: TGTGCCTGGAGTGTACAACGACTAGCGGGAGGGCCGATCCTCTTC

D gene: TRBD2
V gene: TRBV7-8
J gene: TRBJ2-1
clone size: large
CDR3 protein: CASSSSSGGVYNEQFF
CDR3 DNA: TGTGCCAGCAGCTCCTCTAGCGGGGGGGTCTACAATGAGCAGTTCTTC

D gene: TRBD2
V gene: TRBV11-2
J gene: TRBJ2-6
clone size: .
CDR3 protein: CASSIRGGLSASGANVLTF
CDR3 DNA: TGTGCCAGCAGCATTCGGGGGGGCCTGTCGGCCTCTGGGGCCAACGTCCTGACTTTC

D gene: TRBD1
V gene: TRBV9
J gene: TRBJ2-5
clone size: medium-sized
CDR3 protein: CASSVEGDRQETQYF
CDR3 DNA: TGTGCCAGCAGCGTAGAGGGGGACAGACAAGAGACCCAGTACTTC

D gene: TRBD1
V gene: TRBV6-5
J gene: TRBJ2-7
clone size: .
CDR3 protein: CASRKWDRSYEQYF
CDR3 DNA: TGTGCCAGTCGAAAGTGGGACAGGTCCTACGAGCAGTACTTC

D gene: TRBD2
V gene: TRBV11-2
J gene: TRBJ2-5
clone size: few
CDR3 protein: CASSLGERELETQYF
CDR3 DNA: TGTGCCAGCAGCCTCGGGGAGCGGGAACTAGAGACCCAGTACTTC

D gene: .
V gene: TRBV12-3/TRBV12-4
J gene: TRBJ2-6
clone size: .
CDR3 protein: CASTRGQGERRANVLTF
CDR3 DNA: TGTGCCAGCACACGAGGCCAGGGAGAAAGGAGGGCCAACGTCCTGACTTTC

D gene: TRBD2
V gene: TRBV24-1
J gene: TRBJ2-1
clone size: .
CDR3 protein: CATSDPLTSGNDEQFF
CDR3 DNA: TGTGCCACCAGTGATCCCCTCACTAGCGGGAACGATGAGCAGTTCTTC

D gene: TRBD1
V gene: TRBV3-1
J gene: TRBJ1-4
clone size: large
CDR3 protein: CASSPQGWLEKLFF
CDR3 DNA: TGTGCCAGCAGCCCACAGGGGTGGCTTGAAAAACTGTTTTTT

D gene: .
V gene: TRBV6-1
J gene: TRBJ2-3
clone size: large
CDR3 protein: CASSEGVRKTDTQYF
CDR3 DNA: TGTGCCAGCAGTGAAGGTGTCAGAAAAACAGATACGCAGTATTTT

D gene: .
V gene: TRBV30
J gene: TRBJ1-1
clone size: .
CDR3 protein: CAWSDLLPGEAFF
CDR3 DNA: TGTGCCTGGAGTGACCTCCTCCCGGGGGAAGCTTTCTTT

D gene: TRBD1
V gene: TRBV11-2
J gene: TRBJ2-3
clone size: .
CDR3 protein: CASSPWVRTGAGADTQYF
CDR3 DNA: TGTGCCAGCAGTCCTTGGGTCCGGACAGGGGCCGGCGCAGATACGCAGTATTTT

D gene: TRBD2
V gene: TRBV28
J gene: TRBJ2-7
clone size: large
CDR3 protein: CASSPSTSGIGEQYF
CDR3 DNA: TGTGCCAGCAGTCCTTCGACTAGCGGGATAGGGGAGCAGTACTTC

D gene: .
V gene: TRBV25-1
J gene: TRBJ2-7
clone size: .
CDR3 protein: CASSELTGKGSYEQYF
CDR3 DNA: TGTGCCAGCAGTGAATTGACGGGGAAAGGGTCCTACGAGCAGTACTTC

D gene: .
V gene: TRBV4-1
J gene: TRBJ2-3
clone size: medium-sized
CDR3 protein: CASSQVTGTDTQYF
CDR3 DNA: TGCGCCAGCAGCCAAGTGACAGGCACAGATACGCAGTATTTT

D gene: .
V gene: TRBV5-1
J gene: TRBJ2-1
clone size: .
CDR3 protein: CASSLGPLGGSYNEQFF
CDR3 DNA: TGCGCCAGCAGCTTGGGACCACTTGGGGGCTCCTACAATGAGCAGTTCTTC

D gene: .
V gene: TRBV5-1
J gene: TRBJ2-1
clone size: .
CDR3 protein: CASSLTSPNEQFF
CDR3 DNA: TGCGCCAGCAGCTTGACAAGCCCCAATGAGCAGTTCTTC

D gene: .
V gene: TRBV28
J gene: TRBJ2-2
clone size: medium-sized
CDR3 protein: CASSKAGWNTGELFF
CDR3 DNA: TGTGCCAGCAGTAAAGCGGGCTGGAACACCGGGGAGCTGTTTTTT

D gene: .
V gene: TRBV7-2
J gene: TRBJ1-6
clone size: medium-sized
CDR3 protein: CASNLGISDSPLHF
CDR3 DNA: TGTGCCAGCAACTTGGGGATTTCGGATTCACCCCTCCACTTT